A selection of T cell receptor beta chains follows, all from one sample in a study of T cell repertoires and HLA-DP antigens. Their antigen targets remain unknown. The protocol was immunoSEQ multiplex PCR, while the TCRdb copy is restricted to in-frame clones and leaves out a portion. This table has approximately 86,000 clones, around nine tenths appearing once. Sequenced material: CD4+ T cells from PBMCs. All receptors derive from a man in his fifties or sixties in good health and CMV-seronegative. CDR3s include the opening cysteine and the closing phenylalanine or tryptophan. D genes are given only for firm matches. Only part of the rows carry a size: once, few, many, or a class if the clone is expanded.

abundance,j_gene,d_gene,v_gene,CDR3nt,CDR3aa
few,TRBJ2-7,NA,TRBV6-1,TGTGCCAGCAGTAAACGGGACGGCTACGAGCAGTACTTC,CASSKRDGYEQYF
NA,TRBJ2-3,TRBD1,TRBV6-6,TGTGCCAGCAGTTACGCGACAGGGGGTACAGATACGCAGTATTTT,CASSYATGGTDTQYF
NA,TRBJ1-4,TRBD1,TRBV6-6,TGTGCCAGCAGTCCGGGACAGAGTAATGAAAAACTGTTTTTT,CASSPGQSNEKLFF
NA,TRBJ2-7,NA,TRBV7-2,TGTGCCAGCAGCGCTAACCTGGGAGGAATCGAGCAGTACTTC,CASSANLGGIEQYF
NA,TRBJ1-1,NA,TRBV7-2,TGTGCCAGCAGCTTAACGGGGATGAACACTGAAGCTTTCTTT,CASSLTGMNTEAFF
NA,TRBJ2-3,NA,TRBV11-3,TGTGCCAGCAGCTTACGTCAGGGGAACACAGATACGCAGTATTTT,CASSLRQGNTDTQYF
few,TRBJ2-7,TRBD2,TRBV6-1,TGTGCCACCATCAGGGAGGGCGAGCAGTACTTC,CATIREGEQYF
NA,TRBJ2-5,NA,TRBV9,TGTGCCAGCAGCGTAGCGGGGGACCTTGGGGCCCAGTACTTC,CASSVAGDLGAQYF
NA,TRBJ1-4,NA,TRBV12-5,TGTGCTAGTGGTTTGGTAAGGGTGGCAGGAGGTAAAACTAATGAAAAACTGTTTTTT,CASGLVRVAGGKTNEKLFF
NA,TRBJ1-5,TRBD1,TRBV7-8,TGTGCCAGCAGCTCAGGGACAGAATATAGCAATCAGCCCCAGCATTTT,CASSSGTEYSNQPQHF
NA,TRBJ2-3,TRBD2,TRBV2,TGTGCCAGCAGCCCCAGGGGACTAGCGTTGTCTGTGGATACGCAGTATTTT,CASSPRGLALSVDTQYF
once,TRBJ2-5,NA,TRBV5-6,TGTGCCAGCAGCTTAGTTCGGGGGGAGACCCAGTACTTC,CASSLVRGETQYF
NA,TRBJ2-7,NA,TRBV29-1,TGCAGCGTTGCCGCACAGGAAGCCTACGAGCAGTACTTC,CSVAAQEAYEQYF
NA,TRBJ2-1,NA,TRBV2,TGTGCCAGCAGTCGATCGACAGGACTGTCCTACAATGAGCAGTTCTTC,CASSRSTGLSYNEQFF
NA,TRBJ1-1,NA,TRBV6-6,TGTGCCAGCAGTTACAGGGGGGGGGACACTGAAGCTTTCTTT,CASSYRGGDTEAFF
NA,TRBJ2-1,NA,TRBV5-4,TGTGCCAGCAGCGCGGGACGACTGGAGGAGCAGTTCTTC,CASSAGRLEEQFF
NA,TRBJ2-3,TRBD2,TRBV25-1,TGTGCCAGCAGTGATAGCGGGGGGGCCGCAGATACGCAGTATTTT,CASSDSGGAADTQYF
few,TRBJ2-3,NA,TRBV19,TGTGCCAGTAGCCCTCTCCGGGGGACGCCTAGCACAGATACGCAGTATTTT,CASSPLRGTPSTDTQYF
NA,TRBJ2-3,TRBD2,TRBV11-2,TGTGCCAGCAGCCCTAGCGGCGCGGGGAGCACAGATACGCAGTATTTT,CASSPSGAGSTDTQYF
NA,TRBJ2-7,TRBD1,TRBV11-3,TGTGCCAGCAGCGCGTACAGGGGAGCCCACGAGCAGTACTTC,CASSAYRGAHEQYF
NA,TRBJ2-7,NA,TRBV30,TGTGCCTGGAGGGGGGCTATGCCACTACAATCAGCGAGCGAGCAGTACTTC,CAWRGAMPLQSASEQYF
NA,TRBJ1-4,NA,TRBV30,TGTGCCTGGAGCCCCGGACAGTATACGGCCGCGAATGAAAAACTGTTTTTT,CAWSPGQYTAANEKLFF
NA,TRBJ1-4,NA,TRBV28,TGTGCCAGCATCACAACGGGAGCAACTAATGAAAAACTGTTTTTT,CASITTGATNEKLFF
NA,TRBJ1-3,TRBD1,TRBV5-1,TGCGCCAGCAGCTCAACAGGGGCGTCCTCTGGAAACACCATATATTTT,CASSSTGASSGNTIYF
once,TRBJ2-4,NA,TRBV19,TGTGCCAGTAGCACCGGGACGGGAAACATTCAGTACTTC,CASSTGTGNIQYF
once,TRBJ1-1,NA,TRBV7-2,TGTGCCAGCAGCTTACAACAGGGCCGGAACACTGAAGCTTTCTTT,CASSLQQGRNTEAFF
NA,TRBJ2-5,NA,TRBV21-1,TGTGCCAGCAGCACGGGACTTAAGGGGGAGACCCAGTACTTC,CASSTGLKGETQYF
NA,TRBJ2-7,TRBD1,TRBV15,TGTGCCACCAGCAGAGCCGGGACAGGGGTACACGAGCAGTACTTC,CATSRAGTGVHEQYF
NA,TRBJ1-6,TRBD1,TRBV5-6,TGTGCCAGCAGTTGGACAGGGAACGTGGTGCATTCACCCCTCCACTTT,CASSWTGNVVHSPLHF
NA,TRBJ2-4,NA,TRBV27,TGTGCCAGCCCTTGGCAGGGCGTCTTAGCCAAAAACATTCAGTACTTC,CASPWQGVLAKNIQYF
NA,TRBJ1-2,TRBD1,TRBV29-1,TGCAGCGTTGAAGGACAGGGTGGCGGCTACACCTTC,CSVEGQGGGYTF
NA,TRBJ2-7,TRBD2,TRBV10-2,TGCGCCAGCAGTGAATACTATGCAAACGGGGGGGCAAATAACGAGCAGTACTTC,CASSEYYANGGANNEQYF
NA,TRBJ1-2,NA,TRBV9,TGTGCCAGCAGCGTAGTCCTTCTCCCTTCGGACTTCTACACCTTC,CASSVVLLPSDFYTF
NA,TRBJ2-1,NA,TRBV28,TGTGCCAGCAGTTTACCTATCAGAGAGGAGCAGTTCTTC,CASSLPIREEQFF